This T cell receptor (beta chain) was profiled in a study of blood T cell repertoires in COVID-19. Overall study: Researchers got acute and convalescent COVID-19 samples from the United States, Italy and Spain.

Some clones are missing from TCRdb's copy, which holds only in-frame ones; the method was immunoSEQ multiplex PCR. The table includes some 200,000 clones, 80% to 90% detected once. Germline V CDR1 and CDR2: MDHEN, SYDVKM. After removal of 3 bases from V and 0 bases from J, the junction contained 8 bases not matched to a gene. The CDR3 extends over 17 amino acids. The genes are TRBV28 and TRBJ2-1, with 7 bases fitting TRBD1. The clonotype originates from a man between 18 and 35 years old with active or convalescent COVID-19. Sequenced material: peripheral blood. The CDR3 DNA reads as TGTGCCAGCAGTTTTTGGGACAGCCTGAGCTCCTACAATGAGCAGTTCTTC. As protein: CASSFWDSLSSYNEQFF.